What follows describes a single T cell receptor (beta chain). Its antigen remains unidentified. An amount of 3,500 to 4,500 ng of total RNA was used for each TCR library. Template switching was used to attach UMIs, which incorporated a 6-nucleotide sample barcode. Reanalyzing the 5' RACE reads, TCRdb keeps one entry per CDR3 protein, without DNA. Recorded for this sample: 440,000 or so distinct CDR3 sequences. This record comes from a study of monozygotic twins with inflammatory bowel disease. Whole-study findings and limits: The inverse Simpson measure of TCRbeta diversity was lower in IBD patients than in healthy co-twins. Concordance status among twins (concordant versus discordant) showed no link to repertoire similarity, possibly from limited power.

This CDR3 region has 15 residues. CDR1 is LGHDT, CDR2 YNNKEL, per germline (reference sequence). The chain recombines TRBV3-1 with TRBJ2-3; TCRdb designates TRBD1, a call that cannot be tested without DNA. This clonotype was sampled from a human donor with ulcerative colitis or Crohn's disease, or a healthy co-twin of an affected twin (not recorded which). The specimen sequenced was blood. The CDR3 sequence: CASSQETGVTDTQYF.